The 20 T cell receptor beta chains listed next were all sequenced from one sample in a study of T cells in Graves' hyperthyroidism and ophthalmopathy. Amplified TCR beta CDR3 regions came from RNA transcripts. In the first-round RT-PCR of the TCR CDR3, the HTBI primer set was used. TCRdb reprocessed the multiplex PCR reads via MiXCR and lists one record per CDR3 protein. The table lists over 400,000 distinct CDR3 sequences, about 20% of them singletons. The sample was blood. Source of these receptors: a woman in her 70s with Graves' ophthalmopathy.

The chain couples TRBV28 to TRBJ2-3; 7 bases are a match to TRBD2. Looked up from germline, CDR1 is MDHEN and CDR2 is SYDVKM. This CDR3 region has 15 residues. V lost 6 bases to trimming and J lost 2 bases; unmatched junction nucleotides: 8. CDR3 coding DNA: TGTGCCAGCAGCACCCGGGGGACTAACACAGATACGCAGTATTTT. This encodes CASSTRGTNTDTQYF. Using reference TRBV28 and TRBJ2-3 for the parts outside the CDR3, the full variable domain is DVKVTQSSRYLVKRTGEKVFLECVQDMDHENMFWYRQDPGLGLRLIYFSYDVKMKEKGDIPEGYSVSREKKERFSLILESASTNQTSMYLCASSTRGTNTDTQYFGPGTRLTVL.

This chain joins TRBV7-2 and TRBJ2-2; the match to TRBD2 covers 8 bases. The CDR3 sequence is 15 residues long. The J segment lost 7 bases and the V segment lost 3 bases, leaving 7 bases of the junction unmatched. Germline values: CDR1 SGHTA, CDR2 FQGNSA. This chain's CDR3 is CASSFQAGADGELFF. DNA for the CDR3: TGTGCCAGCAGCTTTCAAGCGGGAGCCGACGGGGAGCTGTTTTTT.

The rearrangement joins TRBV5-6 to TRBJ1-3; 7 bases align to TRBD1. This CDR3 region has 13 residues. Trimming cost V 6 bases and J 6 bases; bases outside gene matches: 6. CDR1 and CDR2 from the germline V gene are SGHDT and YYEEEE. This CDR3 reads CASTRQGSNTIYF. The CDR3 DNA sequence: TGTGCCAGCACTAGACAGGGTTCAAACACCATATATTTT.

This clonotype was seen repeatedly, ten times or more. The rearrangement uses TRBV30 and TRBJ1-5, with D tentatively TRBD1 (5 bases). The CDR3 has 13 amino acids. CDR1 GTSNPN and CDR2 SVGIG come from the germline V gene (reference sequence). The V end lost 3 bases, the J end lost 3 bases, and 9 bases lay between the germline ends. CDR3 sequence: CAWSRGDNQPQHF. The CDR3 nucleotides are TGTGCCTGGAGCCGGGGCGACAATCAGCCCCAGCATTTT. Filled out from reference TRBV30 and TRBJ1-5, the complete variable domain reads SQTIHQWPATLVQPVGSPLSLECTVEGTSNPNLYWYRQAAGRGLQLLFYSVGIGQISSEVPQNLSASRPQDRQFILSSKKLLLSDSGFYLCAWSRGDNQPQHFGDGTRLSIL.

Concerning this clonotype itself: This may stem from a read error, because a much larger clone lies one nucleotide away. The chain links TRBV28 to TRBJ1-4, with 11 nucleotides matching TRBD1. The CDR3 sequence is 15 residues long. Germline V lookup: CDR1 MDHEN, CDR2 SYDVKM. The CDR3 DNA sequence: TGTGCCGGCAGTCTTACCGGGACAGGGGGTGAAAAACTGTTTTTT. Residues: CAGSLTGTGGEKLFF.

In this sample, this clonotype turned up a few times. The chain combines TRBV15 with TRBJ2-1; a weak D match, TRBD1 (6 bases). From germline, CDR1 is LNHNV and CDR2 YYDKDF (reference sequence). The CDR3 covers 16 residues. V was shortened by 0 bases and J by 1 base, with 10 bases between the two germline ends. The CDR3 sequence is CATSRDGRGSYNEQFF. CDR3 bases: TGTGCCACCAGCAGAGACGGCAGGGGTTCCTACAATGAGCAGTTCTTC.

This clonotype was recorded at least ten times. In DNA, the CDR3 is TGTGCCAGCAGCTTTAGCGGGAGGGCGATTAGCACAGATACGCAGTATTTT. Its protein product is CASSFSGRAISTDTQYF. The rearrangement links TRBV11-2 to TRBJ2-3; 11 nucleotides agree with TRBD2. This CDR3 is 17 amino acids long. CDR1 and CDR2 (germline): SGHAT, FQNNGV. The V segment lost 3 bases and the J segment 0 bases; nucleotides outside the gene matches: 5.

In this sample, this clonotype turned up many times. Mismatch with germline at one junction end may stem from a read error. The chain combines TRBV29-1 with TRBJ2-7, with no clear D. CDR3 length: 11 amino acids. Germline V gene lookup returns CDR1 SQVTM and CDR2 ANQGSEA. The CDR3 is CSVQEGYEQYF. CDR3 DNA sequence: TGCAGCGTTCAAGAAGGCTACGAGCAGTACTTC.

This clonotype was counted ten times or more. The chain uses TRBV4-1 and TRBJ2-2, with 10 bases lining up with TRBD2. Per the germline V gene, CDR1 is MGHRA and CDR2 is YSYEKL. The CDR3 spans 16 residues. Germline trimming cut 7 bases from V and 7 bases from J; bases unmatched to any gene: 12. CDR3 sequence (DNA): TGCGCCAGCATGTCTAGCGGGGGACATAGGGACGGGGAGCTGTTTTTT. It is translated as CASMSSGGHRDGELFF.

This clonotype has a handful of counts. The CDR3 sequence: CASLLRDRSTDTQYF. The CDR3 nucleotides are TGTGCCAGTTTACTTAGGGACAGGAGCACAGATACGCAGTATTTT. This chain uses TRBV19 with TRBJ2-3; 8 bases agree with TRBD1. The CDR3 extends over 15 amino acids. V gave up 8 bases and J gave up 0 bases; unmatched junction bases: 7. The germline V gene encodes CDR1 LNHDA and CDR2 SQIVND (reference sequence).

This clonotype was picked up many times. The CDR3 sequence: CASSYRLAGEETQYF. DNA of the CDR3: TGTGCCAGCAGTTACCGACTAGCGGGAGAAGAGACCCAGTACTTC. V usage is TRBV6-2 or TRBV6-3 and J usage is TRBJ2-5; 12 bases map to TRBD2. This CDR3 has 15 amino acids. The junction had 1 base not matched to a gene; V was cut back by 2 bases and J by 3 bases. The V gene's germline CDR1 is MNHEY and CDR2 SVGEGT.

Many counts were recorded for this clonotype. The chain has TRBV28 and TRBJ2-1, with 12 bases identical to TRBD2. The CDR3 sequence is 18 residues long. V was clipped by 2 bases and J by 9 bases; unmatched bases: 14. Germline V gene data show CDR1 as MDHEN and CDR2 as SYDVKM. In DNA form, the CDR3 reads TGTGCCAGCAGTTTACCGACTAGCGGGAGTAGGGTGCAGGGTGAGCAGTTCTTC. It codes for CASSLPTSGSRVQGEQFF.

This rearrangement joins TRBV28 to TRBJ2-7; 9 nucleotides match TRBD2. With V trimmed by 5 bases and J by 2 bases, 10 bases remained unmatched. The V gene's germline CDR1 is MDHEN and CDR2 SYDVKM. The length of the CDR3 is 16 residues. The CDR3 region is CASSLNSGRSPYEQYF. The CDR3 coding sequence is TGTGCCAGCAGTCTAAATAGCGGGAGAAGTCCCTACGAGCAGTACTTC. The full variable domain, with the rest looked up from reference TRBV28 and TRBJ2-7, is DVKVTQSSRYLVKRTGEKVFLECVQDMDHENMFWYRQDPGLGLRLIYFSYDVKMKEKGDIPEGYSVSREKKERFSLILESASTNQTSMYLCASSLNSGRSPYEQYFGPGTRLTVT.

The chain carries TRBV12-3 or TRBV12-4 and TRBJ2-2, with 15 nucleotides matching TRBD2. The length of the CDR3 is 18 residues. V was clipped by 5 bases and J by 9 bases; unmatched bases: 13. DNA for the CDR3: TGTGCCAGCAGTAGAGGGACTAGCGGGAGGACGGGGATCCGGGAGCTGTTTTTT. Residues: CASSRGTSGRTGIRELFF.

The V and J genes are TRBV5-4 and TRBJ2-7; 9 nucleotides match TRBD1. The CDR3 loop spans 15 amino acids. Germline V lookup: CDR1 SGHNT, CDR2 YYREEE (reference sequence). V shed 4 bases and J 1 base; nucleotides not matched to a gene: 6. CDR3 coding DNA: TGTGCCAGCAGCACGCAAGGACAGGGGTCCTACGAGCAGTACTTC. Its translation is CASSTQGQGSYEQYF. Using reference TRBV5-4 and TRBJ2-7 for the parts outside the CDR3, the full variable domain is ETGVTQSPTHLIKTRGQQVTLRCSSQSGHNTVSWYQQALGQGPQFIFQYYREEENGRGNFPPRFSGLQFPNYSSELNVNALELDDSALYLCASSTQGQGSYEQYFGPGTRLTVT.

This clonotype has at least ten counts. The V gene is TRBV6-2 or TRBV6-3, the J gene TRBJ2-1, with 8 bases fitting TRBD1. The V segment lost 5 bases and the J segment 2 bases; nucleotides outside the gene matches: 11. Germline CDR1 reads MNHEY; CDR2 reads SVGEGT. This CDR3 is built from 17 residues. CDR3 residues: CASSRGQVAWPYNEQFF. As DNA, the CDR3 is TGTGCCAGCAGTCGGGGACAGGTAGCCTGGCCCTACAATGAGCAGTTCTTC.

This chain connects TRBV2 to TRBJ1-5, with D maybe TRBD1 (5 bases). Trimming cost V 5 bases and J 2 bases, with 16 bases left between them. Germline V lookup: CDR1 SNHLY, CDR2 FYNNEI. This CDR3 spans 16 amino acids. For the CDR3, the DNA is TGTGCCAGCAGTCAGGGACCGGACGGGCGCAATCAGCCCCAGCATTTT. Its translation: CASSQGPDGRNQPQHF.

This chain uses TRBV7-2 with TRBJ1-4; D remains ambiguous. Trimming took off 1 base at V and 1 base at J, with 16 bases between the two ends. CDR3 length: 18 residues. Germline values: CDR1 SGHTA, CDR2 FQGNSA. The chain's CDR3 is CASSLVPPGSLTNEKLFF. The CDR3 nucleotides read TGTGCCAGCAGCTTAGTGCCGCCGGGTTCGCTAACTAATGAAAAACTGTTTTTT. Supplemented by reference TRBV7-2 and TRBJ1-4, the full variable domain reads GAGVSQSPSNKVTEKGKDVELRCDPISGHTALYWYRQSLGQGLEFLIYFQGNSAPDKSGLPSDRFSAERTGGSVSTLTIQRTQQEDSAVYLCASSLVPPGSLTNEKLFFGSGTQLSVL.

V gene TRBV20-1 combines with J gene TRBJ2-7; D remains ambiguous. The V gene's germline CDR1 is DFQATT and CDR2 SNEGSKA (reference sequence). The CDR3 is 14 amino acids. Deletions cut 6 bases from V and 4 bases from J, with 19 bases between. The CDR3 DNA is TGCAGTGCCACAGCGAGACACGTCCTGTACGAGCAGTACTTC. This translates into CSATARHVLYEQYF.

This clonotype was observed at least ten times. The rearrangement links TRBV6-1 to TRBJ2-5, with TRBD2 matching 8 bases. The CDR3 is made up of 16 amino acids. Germline CDR1 is MNHNS and CDR2 is SASEGT. The DNA of the CDR3 is TGTGAACTACTAAGGTGGAGTAGCGGGAAAAAAGAGACCCAGTACTTC. Protein: CELLRWSSGKKETQYF.